Below are 26 T cell receptor beta chains sequenced from a single sample in a study of blood T cell repertoires in COVID-19. Method: immunoSEQ multiplex PCR; TCRdb's copy keeps in-frame clones and lacks some. The sample lists 200,000 to 250,000 clones; more than 65% were seen once. Material for sequencing was peripheral blood. These receptors came from a young woman who had recovered from COVID-19.

V usage is TRBV30 and J usage is TRBJ2-7; a possible D gene is TRBD1 (8 bases). The CDR3 runs 14 residues. Germline V gene lookup returns CDR1 GTSNPN and CDR2 SVGIG (reference sequence). V was trimmed by 4 bases and J by 3 bases, leaving 16 bases between them. CDR3 region: CAWNPGGQDYEQYF. DNA for the CDR3: TGTGCCTGGAATCCGGGGGGACAGGACTACGAGCAGTACTTC. Full variable domain (rest looked up from reference TRBV30 and TRBJ2-7): SQTIHQWPATLVQPVGSPLSLECTVEGTSNPNLYWYRQAAGRGLQLLFYSVGIGQISSEVPQNLSASRPQDRQFILSSKKLLLSDSGFYLCAWNPGGQDYEQYFGPGTRLTVT.

The chain links TRBV7-9 to TRBJ1-2; a possible D gene is TRBD1 (6 bases). Per germline, CDR1 SEHNR and CDR2 FQNEAQ (reference sequence). CDR3 length equals 13 residues. The V gene lost 5 bases and the J gene lost 3 bases, with 10 bases spanning the gap. CDR3 loop: CASSDWTDYGYTF. In nucleotides, the CDR3 is TGTGCCAGCAGCGACTGGACAGACTATGGCTACACCTTC.

The rearrangement uses TRBV6-4 and TRBJ2-7; D is possibly TRBD2 (5 bases). The J call may not be correct, given that the DNA end is closer to TRBJ2-5. CDR1 is MRHNA and CDR2 is SNTAGT in the germline V gene. CDR3 length: 12 amino acids. This CDR3 is CASSDLSGTQYF. CDR3 DNA sequence: TGTGCCAGCAGTGACCTCAGCGGGACCCAGTACTTC.

The rearrangement joins TRBV7-9 to TRBJ1-1, with a weak D call TRBD1 (6 bases). This CDR3 has 15 residues. Germline CDR1 reads SEHNR; CDR2 reads FQNEAQ (reference sequence). Between the trimmed V and J ends, which lost 3 bases and 4 bases, there was a span of 15 bases. CDR3 in amino acids: CASSFGQGPVTEAFF. The DNA for the CDR3 is TGTGCCAGCAGCTTCGGGCAGGGGCCGGTCACTGAAGCTTTCTTT. Together with reference TRBV7-9 and TRBJ1-1, the CDR3 gives the full variable domain: DTGVSQNPRHKITKRGQNVTFRCDPISEHNRLYWYRQTLGQGPEFLTYFQNEAQLEKSRLLSDRFSAERPKGSFSTLEIQRTEQGDSAMYLCASSFGQGPVTEAFFGQGTRLTVV.

This clone was observed a single time. The rearrangement uses TRBV4-1 and TRBJ2-5, with 7 bases fitting TRBD1. CDR1 is MGHRA and CDR2 is YSYEKL in the germline V gene. The V segment lost 4 bases and the J segment 0 bases; nucleotides outside the gene matches: 5. There are 15 residues in the CDR3. The CDR3, as DNA: TGCGCCAGCAGCCTGCGACAGGGAGACCAAGAGACCCAGTACTTC. Translation: CASSLRQGDQETQYF.

The J gene is TRBJ1-3, the V gene TRBV2; D is perhaps TRBD1 (5 bases). Germline values: CDR1 SNHLY, CDR2 FYNNEI. The V end lost 8 bases, the J end lost 0 bases, and 14 bases lay between the germline ends. This CDR3 spans 15 amino acids. The CDR3 coding sequence is TGTGCCAGCCACCGGGGAGGGACCTCTGGAAACACCATATATTTT. Translation gives CASHRGGTSGNTIYF. The full variable domain, completed using reference TRBV2 and TRBJ1-3, is EPEVTQTPSHQVTQMGQEVILRCVPISNHLYFYWYRQILGQKVEFLVSFYNNEISEKSEIFDDQFSVERPDGSNFTLKIRSTKLEDSAMYFCASHRGGTSGNTIYFGEGSWLTVV.

In nucleotides, the CDR3 is TGTGCAAGTCGCCCTGAAACCTCCCGACTCAGGGGGCAAGGGTACAATGAGCAGTTCTTC. This codes for CASRPETSRLRGQGYNEQFF. This chain joins TRBV12-2 and TRBJ2-1; the table's D call, TRBD1, has no DNA check behind it. TRBV12-2 is listed as a pseudogene. This CDR3 spans 20 amino acids.

The chain uses TRBV2 and TRBJ2-6; 12 bases are a match to TRBD1. The CDR3 consists of 16 residues. CDR1 and CDR2 (germline): SNHLY, FYNNEI. Trimming cost V 6 bases and J 4 bases; bases outside gene matches: 4. The CDR3 reads CASSGTGGLGANVLTF. In DNA form, the CDR3 reads TGTGCCAGCAGCGGGACAGGGGGCTTAGGGGCCAACGTCCTGACTTTC.

The count of this clone is one. The CDR3, as DNA: TGTGCCAGCAGCCAAACCCGTGGCGAGGGTCAGCCCCAGCATTTT. This codes for CASSQTRGEGQPQHF. The chain employs TRBV3-1 (or the pseudogene TRBV3-2) and TRBJ1-5; the D is unclear. The germline gives CDR1 LGHDT, CDR2 YNNKEL (reference sequence). The CDR3 length is 15 residues. Trimming took off 2 bases at V and 6 bases at J, with 14 bases between the two ends.

This clone was picked up a small number of times. This sequence joins TRBV9 and TRBJ2-2; possible D gene TRBD1, 6 bases. The V end was cut by 4 bases, the J end by 7 bases, with 14 bases between. The CDR3 is 14 residues long. CDR1 SGDLS and CDR2 YYNGEE come from the germline V gene. CDR3 protein: CASSFRTVSGELFF. CDR3 DNA: TGTGCCAGCAGCTTTCGGACAGTGAGCGGGGAGCTGTTTTTT.

V gene TRBV11-2 combines with J gene TRBJ2-7, with TRBD1 matching over 9 bases. After removal of 1 base from V and 3 bases from J, the junction contained 1 base not matched to a gene. Germline V gene lookup returns CDR1 SGHAT and CDR2 FQNNGV. The CDR3 extends over 14 amino acids. The CDR3 is CASSLGQGGYEQYF. The DNA for the CDR3 is TGTGCCAGCAGCTTAGGACAGGGGGGCTACGAGCAGTACTTC. Based on the CDR3 plus reference TRBV11-2 and TRBJ2-7, the full variable domain is EAGVAQSPRYKIIEKRQSVAFWCNPISGHATLYWYQQILGQGPKLLIQFQNNGVVDDSQLPKDRFSAERLKGVDSTLKIQPAKLEDSAVYLCASSLGQGGYEQYFGPGTRLTVT.

The J gene is TRBJ2-7, the V gene TRBV7-8; 7 nucleotides agree with TRBD2. The CDR3 loop spans 14 amino acids. J was trimmed by 6 bases and V by 3 bases; bases with no gene match: 8. CDR1 is SGHVS and CDR2 is FQNEAQ in the germline V gene. The CDR3 spells CASSFAGVSSEQYF. For the CDR3, the DNA is TGTGCCAGCAGCTTCGCGGGAGTGTCGTCCGAGCAGTACTTC.

V and J are TRBV7-3 and TRBJ1-2; D uncertain. The germline CDR1 and CDR2 sequences are SGHTA and FQGTGA. Trimming shortened V by 4 bases and J by 7 bases, and 16 bases separated the two germline ends. The CDR3 loop spans 14 amino acids. CDR3 residues: CASSSLGSIGGYTF. The DNA for the CDR3 is TGTGCCAGCAGCTCTCTAGGTTCAATCGGTGGCTACACCTTC.

The V and J genes are TRBV2 and TRBJ1-5; possibly TRBD1 for D (5 bases). Trimming removed 3 bases from V and 10 bases from J, with 16 bases in between. The CDR3 sequence is 14 residues long. Germline V CDR1 and CDR2: SNHLY, FYNNEI. The CDR3 nucleotides are TGTGCCAGCAGTGAGGGTGGGGCTGGGGCTCCCCAGCATTTT. Translating it yields CASSEGGAGAPQHF.

This clone came up once. V is TRBV3-1 (or the pseudogene TRBV3-2) and J is TRBJ2-3, with 9 positions matching TRBD2. The CDR3 totals 15 residues. J lost 6 bases, V lost 3 bases, and 7 bases had no gene match. CDR1 and CDR2 (germline): LGHDT, YNNKEL (reference sequence). The CDR3 sequence is CASSHVPGLADTQYF. The CDR3 DNA reads as TGTGCCAGCAGCCATGTCCCCGGACTAGCGGATACGCAGTATTTT.

This chain joins TRBV4-2 and TRBJ2-2; D not certain. This CDR3 is built from 15 residues. Looked up from germline, CDR1 is LGHNA and CDR2 is YNFKEQ. Trimming pared 4 bases from V and 4 bases from J, leaving 13 bases between. CDR3 protein: CASSPVVRVTGELFF. The CDR3 DNA follows: TGTGCCAGCAGCCCCGTGGTGAGAGTCACCGGGGAGCTGTTTTTT.

This chain uses TRBV5-1 with TRBJ2-1; 7 nucleotides match TRBD1. CDR3 size: 15 residues. Germline V gene data show CDR1 as SGHRS and CDR2 as YFSETQ. V shed 0 bases, J shed 5 bases, and the junction held 5 bases outside the gene matches. The chain's CDR3 is CASSLVQGINNEQFF. CDR3 nucleotides: TGCGCCAGCAGCTTGGTACAGGGGATCAACAATGAGCAGTTCTTC. Using reference TRBV5-1 and TRBJ2-1 for the parts outside the CDR3, the full variable domain is KAGVTQTPRYLIKTRGQQVTLSCSPISGHRSVSWYQQTPGQGLQFLFEYFSETQRNKGNFPGRFSGRQFSNSRSEMNVSTLELGDSALYLCASSLVQGINNEQFFGPGTRLTVL.

This clone appeared once. With a much larger clone just one base away, this may be a read error. This same CDR3 is encoded by further DNA sequences in the sample. V gene TRBV28 combines with J gene TRBJ2-7; 12 bases align to TRBD1. Germline V lookup: CDR1 MDHEN, CDR2 SYDVKM. Germline trimming cut 4 bases from V and 2 bases from J; bases unmatched to any gene: 3. This CDR3 region has 15 residues. CDR3 DNA sequence: TGTGCCAGCAGTTCCGGGACAGGGGGCGCCTACGAGCAGTACTTC. It yields the protein CASSSGTGGAYEQYF. The full variable domain, rest sourced from reference TRBV28 and TRBJ2-7, is DVKVTQSSRYLVKRTGEKVFLECVQDMDHENMFWYRQDPGLGLRLIYFSYDVKMKEKGDIPEGYSVSREKKERFSLILESASTNQTSMYLCASSSGTGGAYEQYFGPGTRLTVT.

The chain has TRBV28 and TRBJ2-7; 12 nucleotides agree with TRBD1. CDR1 and CDR2 (germline): MDHEN, SYDVKM. This CDR3 is 14 amino acids long. The V gene end was trimmed by 4 bases and the J gene end by 7 bases; junction bases not matched to a gene: 5. The CDR3 region is CASSWDRGLREQYF. The CDR3 bases are TGTGCCAGCAGTTGGGACAGGGGGCTCCGGGAGCAGTACTTC.

The chain uses TRBV27 and TRBJ2-5; no reliable D call. CDR1 and CDR2 from the germline V gene are MNHEY and SMNVEV (reference sequence). V was trimmed by 2 bases and J by 5 bases, leaving 12 bases between them. CDR3 length equals 14 residues. CDR3 nucleotides: TGTGCCAGCAGTTTAAGAGGCGAGACGGAGACCCAGTACTTC. Encoded protein: CASSLRGETETQYF.

In this sample, this clone turned up once. This sequence joins TRBV29-1 and TRBJ1-2; TRBD1 aligns across 11 bases. The J segment lost 7 bases and the V segment lost 7 bases, leaving 11 bases of the junction unmatched. CDR1 and CDR2 (germline): SQVTM, ANQGSEA. The CDR3 contains 14 residues. The CDR3 region is CSAAGTGGISGYTF. DNA for the CDR3: TGCAGCGCCGCCGGGACAGGGGGTATTAGTGGCTACACCTTC.

This sequence joins TRBV19 and TRBJ2-7, with 10 bases lining up with TRBD1. Trimming took 4 bases from V and 6 from J; bases not matched to a gene: 9. The CDR3 runs to 15 residues. CDR1 is LNHDA, CDR2 SQIVND, per germline (reference sequence). The DNA for the CDR3 is TGTGCCAGTAGTAGAAACCCGGGACAGGGGCCCGAGCAGTACTTC. It encodes CASSRNPGQGPEQYF. The entire variable domain, with the rest obtained from reference TRBV19 and TRBJ2-7, is as follows: DGGITQSPKYLFRKEGQNVTLSCEQNLNHDAMYWYRQDPGQGLRLIYYSQIVNDFQKGDIAEGYSVSREKKESFPLTVTSAQKNPTAFYLCASSRNPGQGPEQYFGPGTRLTVT.

CDR3 nucleotides: TGTGCCAGCAGCCACGGACTAGCGGCTTCCACCGGGGAGCTGTTTTTT. Translation gives CASSHGLAASTGELFF. The chain carries TRBV3-1 (or the pseudogene TRBV3-2) and TRBJ2-2; 10 bases fit TRBD2. The germline V gene encodes CDR1 LGHDT and CDR2 YNNKEL (reference sequence). V shed 3 bases, J shed 4 bases, and the junction held 5 bases outside the gene matches. The CDR3 is 16 amino acids.

This chain joins TRBV29-1 and TRBJ1-4; D might be TRBD1 (5 bases). Germline V CDR1 and CDR2: SQVTM, ANQGSEA. CDR3 length: 13 residues. Trimming took off 6 bases at V and 7 bases at J, with 15 bases between the two ends. The CDR3 coding sequence is TGCAGCGTCCGGGACTCTAGCGGTGAAAAACTGTTTTTT. Amino acid sequence: CSVRDSSGEKLFF. The entire variable domain, with the rest obtained from reference TRBV29-1 and TRBJ1-4, is as follows: SAVISQKPSRDICQRGTSLTIQCQVDSQVTMMFWYRQQPGQSLTLIATANQGSEATYESGFVIDKFPISRPNLTFSTLTVSNMSPEDSSIYLCSVRDSSGEKLFFGSGTQLSVL.

The V call is TRBV19, the J call TRBJ1-4, with D possibly being TRBD1 (6 bases). Germline CDR1 LNHDA, CDR2 SQIVND (reference sequence). Trimming removed 3 bases from V and 8 bases from J, with 13 bases in between. The CDR3 totals 14 residues. The CDR3 here is CASSIPGHGEKLFF. CDR3 bases: TGTGCCAGTAGTATCCCGGGACATGGCGAAAAACTGTTTTTT.

The V and J genes are TRBV28 and TRBJ1-1, with 9 bases lining up with TRBD1. Germline V gives CDR1 MDHEN, CDR2 SYDVKM. The CDR3 covers 15 residues. V shed 10 bases and J 5 bases; nucleotides not matched to a gene: 14. CDR3 residues: CATKLGQGFRTEAFF. The CDR3 bases are TGTGCCACCAAATTGGGACAGGGATTTAGAACTGAAGCTTTCTTT.